The sequence of this TCR beta chain was determined in a study of regulatory T cells in long-lasting Graves disease. There are 14 residues in the CDR3. Trimming left V 5 bases short and J 4 bases short, with 17 bases between. Germline loops: CDR1 DFQATT, CDR2 SNEGSKA (reference sequence). Findings and caveats of the study: Persistent disease samples used TRBV28, TRBJ1-2 and TRBJ2-5 preferentially.

Time point noted: persistent/refractory GD, antithyroid drugs over 5 years with positive TRAb. Extracted PBMC RNA gave rise to the TCR library. The peripheral blood volume drawn was 7.5 to 10 milliliters, and it was collected into EDTA tubes. For TCR beta, libraries came from iRepertoire HTBI primers and Arm-PCR of CDR3 regions. In the source study's methods: The study identified 62 TRBV and about 14 TRBJ segments across samples. Each CDR3 protein is one row after TCRdb ran MiXCR on the multiplex PCR reads. What appears here as the V and J calls and clone size reflects TCRdb's work, not the paper's. Among 400,000 to 500,000 distinct CDR3 sequences listed, less than 25% were seen once. With regard to this clonotype: The antigen remains unidentified.

This clonotype originated in a female donor with Graves disease. The rearrangement uses TRBV20-1 and TRBJ2-5; no firm D call. Sequencing was performed on peripheral blood mononuclear cells (PBMCs), taken when the disease was refractory, from a patient treated with antithyroid drugs. The CDR3 sequence is CSAGPARVRETQYF. The CDR3 DNA reads TGCAGTGCTGGCCCAGCTCGCGTACGAGAGACCCAGTACTTC.